This T cell receptor beta chain was retrieved from a study of T cell responses to AZD1222 COVID-19 vaccine. V dropped 10 bases and J dropped 0 bases, with 9 bases sitting between them. The CDR3 totals 12 residues. Germline V gene lookup returns CDR1 ENHRY and CDR2 SYGVKD. Points on this clone: Its matching antigen is unknown.

Sequencing used immunoSEQ multiplex PCR; TCRdb keeps in-frame clones, though not all of them. The table lists roughly 49,000 clones, 87% of them singletons. Study-wide findings and caveats: Spike-specific TCRs gained breadth and depth after people received two AZD1222 doses. Among the donors, most were white British and more were female, and clonal diversity was possibly underestimated.

The sequence derives from an adult who received the AZD1222 COVID-19 vaccine. The material sequenced was peripheral blood, taken 28 days after the second AZD1222 dose. The chain uses TRBV10-3 and TRBJ2-5; the D gene is possibly TRBD1 (5 bases). DNA for the CDR3: TGTGCCACCGCGACAGACCAAGAGACCCAGTACTTC. Amino acids: CATATDQETQYF.